A single sample gave rise to the 28 T cell receptor beta chains below, sequenced in a study of cytomegalovirus exposure and HLA in healthy donors. The study ran its PCR with 60 Vbeta and 13 Jbeta primers. The table came from immunoSEQ multiplex PCR; TCRdb's copy has only in-frame clones and leaves some out. The sample totals approximately 93,000 clones. Specimen: PBMCs. Receptors originate from a woman aged 25-40 years in good health and CMV-seronegative.

The gene calls are TRBV30 and TRBJ2-1, with D possibly being TRBD1 (6 bases). The germline V and J ends were trimmed by 4 bases and 1 base, with 11 bases remaining between them. Germline-derived CDR1 and CDR2 are GTSNPN and SVGIG (reference sequence). CDR3 length: 14 amino acids. The CDR3 DNA reads as TGTGCCTGGAAACAGGGTAGATCCTACAATGAGCAGTTCTTC. It encodes CAWKQGRSYNEQFF.

The V and J genes are TRBV6-1 and TRBJ2-5, with D possibly TRBD1 on 6 matching bases. V was trimmed by 3 bases and J by 2 bases, leaving 13 bases between them. Germline CDR1 and CDR2: MNHNS and SASEGT. This CDR3 region has 15 residues. The chain's CDR3 is CASSERTGYQETQYF. CDR3 DNA sequence: TGTGCCAGCAGTGAGCGAACAGGGTATCAAGAGACCCAGTACTTC.

V is TRBV25-1 and J is TRBJ2-5; no clear D gene. Germline CDR1 reads MGHDK; CDR2 reads SYGVNS. This CDR3 region has 14 residues. The V end was cut by 0 bases, the J end by 0 bases, with 5 bases between. This CDR3 is CASSEYRDQETQYF. The CDR3 bases are TGTGCCAGCAGTGAATATCGGGACCAAGAGACCCAGTACTTC.

The chain recombines TRBV7-9 with TRBJ2-7, with 10 bases that match TRBD2. There are 15 residues in the CDR3. Germline V gene lookup returns CDR1 SEHNR and CDR2 FQNEAQ (reference sequence). With 5 bases clipped from V and 6 bases from J, the junction kept 10 bases outside the gene matches. DNA of the CDR3: TGTGCCAGCAGCAGAGCCGGGACTAGCGTTGCCGAGCAGTACTTC. This encodes CASSRAGTSVAEQYF. The entire variable domain, with the rest obtained from reference TRBV7-9 and TRBJ2-7, is as follows: DTGVSQNPRHKITKRGQNVTFRCDPISEHNRLYWYRQTLGQGPEFLTYFQNEAQLEKSRLLSDRFSAERPKGSFSTLEIQRTEQGDSAMYLCASSRAGTSVAEQYFGPGTRLTVT.

This rearrangement joins TRBV5-4 to TRBJ1-2; D is possibly TRBD1 (5 bases). With 4 bases removed from V and 2 bases from J, the gap between germline ends came to 15 bases. Germline V gives CDR1 SGHNT, CDR2 YYREEE (reference sequence). The length of the CDR3 is 15 residues. This chain's CDR3 is CASSPTPGINYGYTF. The CDR3 nucleotides are TGTGCCAGCAGCCCCACACCAGGGATAAACTATGGCTACACCTTC.

V is TRBV7-2 and J is TRBJ1-6; D is unclear. The CDR3 covers 15 residues. The germline gives CDR1 SGHTA, CDR2 FQGNSA. Trimming shortened V by 10 bases and J by 1 base, and 14 bases separated the two germline ends. This chain's CDR3 is CATGGFRSYNSPLHF. DNA for the CDR3: TGTGCCACGGGTGGTTTTCGGTCCTATAATTCACCCCTCCACTTT.

The J gene is TRBJ2-7, the V gene TRBV21-1; the table's TRBD1 call for D was not verified on the DNA. TRBV21-1 is a documented pseudogene. The CDR3 covers 14 residues. The CDR3 coding sequence is TGTCCGAGAAACTTTCGACAGGGGGCATGGGAGCAGTACTTC. Translated, it gives CPRNFRQGAWEQYF.

The rearrangement joins TRBV18 to TRBJ2-7; 8 bases agree with TRBD2. The CDR3 contains 13 residues. From germline, CDR1 is KGHSH and CDR2 LQKENI. V lost 4 bases and J lost 5; bases outside the gene matches: 4. CDR3 sequence: CASSLGTSNEQYF. Written as DNA, the CDR3 is TGTGCCAGCTCACTCGGGACTAGTAACGAGCAGTACTTC. The complete variable domain, with remaining parts taken from reference TRBV18 and TRBJ2-7, reads NAGVMQNPRHLVRRRGQEARLRCSPMKGHSHVYWYRQLPEEGLKFMVYLQKENIIDESGMPKERFSAEFPKEGPSILRIQQVVRGDSAAYFCASSLGTSNEQYFGPGTRLTVT.

V is TRBV5-1 and J is TRBJ2-7, with TRBD1 matching 9 bases. The germline V gene has CDR1 SGHRS and CDR2 YFSETQ. The CDR3 spans 15 residues. V was pared by 6 bases and J by 5 bases, with 12 bases of the junction left unmatched. This chain's CDR3 is CASKIRDRAKDEQYF. CDR3 DNA: TGCGCCAGCAAAATCCGGGACAGGGCAAAAGACGAGCAGTACTTC.

This sequence joins TRBV19 and TRBJ2-1; TRBD1 might be the D (6 bases). With 3 bases removed from V and 4 bases from J, the gap between germline ends came to 10 bases. The CDR3 length is 14 residues. The germline gives CDR1 LNHDA, CDR2 SQIVND (reference sequence). The CDR3 region is CASSITGRYNEQFF. The CDR3 nucleotides are TGTGCCAGTAGTATTACAGGGCGATACAATGAGCAGTTCTTC.

The V gene is TRBV7-2, the J gene TRBJ1-4; D uncertain. CDR1 and CDR2 (germline): SGHTA, FQGNSA. Trimming pared 6 bases from V and 8 bases from J, leaving 13 bases between. This CDR3 region has 13 residues. As DNA, the CDR3 is TGTGCCAGCAGTTTGGAGGCGCGGGAAAAACTGTTTTTT. Its protein product is CASSLEAREKLFF.

The gene calls are TRBV5-4 and TRBJ1-3, with D perhaps matching TRBD1 (5 bases). The CDR3 runs to 16 residues. CDR1 SGHNT and CDR2 YYREEE come from the germline V gene (reference sequence). V was shortened by 0 bases and J by 4 bases, with 14 bases between the two germline ends. CDR3 protein: CASSLEAMGPGNTIYF. The CDR3 coding sequence is TGTGCCAGCAGCTTGGAGGCGATGGGGCCCGGAAACACCATATATTTT. The full variable domain, its missing parts supplied by reference TRBV5-4 and TRBJ1-3, is ETGVTQSPTHLIKTRGQQVTLRCSSQSGHNTVSWYQQALGQGPQFIFQYYREEENGRGNFPPRFSGLQFPNYSSELNVNALELDDSALYLCASSLEAMGPGNTIYFGEGSWLTVV.

The chain couples TRBV9 to TRBJ2-1; the match to TRBD1 covers 8 bases. V lost 4 bases, J lost 4 bases, and 7 bases stayed unmatched. Germline assignment: CDR1 SGDLS and CDR2 YYNGEE. This CDR3 has 15 residues. CDR3 loop: CASSLDRESYNEQFF. The DNA for the CDR3 is TGTGCCAGCAGCTTGGACAGGGAGAGTTACAATGAGCAGTTCTTC.

The chain links TRBV7-2 to TRBJ2-7; D unclear. The length of the CDR3 is 13 residues. V was shortened by 5 bases and J by 3 bases, with 11 bases between the two germline ends. CDR1 SGHTA and CDR2 FQGNSA come from the germline V gene. In nucleotides, the CDR3 is TGTGCCAGCAGCGGTCTAGATTACTACGAGCAGTACTTC. This gives the protein CASSGLDYYEQYF.

The rearrangement uses TRBV7-2 and TRBJ1-2; D possibly corresponds to TRBD1 (5 bases). The V end lost 1 base, the J end lost 1 base, and 10 bases lay between the germline ends. The CDR3 has 15 residues. Per the germline V gene, CDR1 is SGHTA and CDR2 is FQGNSA. The CDR3 nucleotides read TGTGCCAGCAGCTTAGGGACACAGGTTAACTATGGCTACACCTTC. It specifies CASSLGTQVNYGYTF.

V and J are TRBV5-1 and TRBJ2-1, with TRBD2 matching over 7 bases. The CDR3 consists of 16 residues. After removal of 0 bases from V and 0 bases from J, the junction contained 3 bases not matched to a gene. The germline V gene has CDR1 SGHRS and CDR2 YFSETQ. CDR3 region: CASSLGASGSYNEQFF. CDR3 in DNA: TGCGCCAGCAGCTTGGGGGCTAGCGGCTCCTACAATGAGCAGTTCTTC.

V usage is TRBV19 and J usage is TRBJ2-7; D is possibly TRBD1 (6 bases). V lost 3 bases and J lost 2, with 11 bases in between. Germline V CDR1 and CDR2: LNHDA, SQIVND (reference sequence). CDR3 length: 14 amino acids. DNA for the CDR3: TGTGCCAGTAGTATGACAGGAGCCACCTACGAGCAGTACTTC. This encodes CASSMTGATYEQYF. The full variable domain, rest sourced from reference TRBV19 and TRBJ2-7, is DGGITQSPKYLFRKEGQNVTLSCEQNLNHDAMYWYRQDPGQGLRLIYYSQIVNDFQKGDIAEGYSVSREKKESFPLTVTSAQKNPTAFYLCASSMTGATYEQYFGPGTRLTVT.

The V call is TRBV5-1, the J call TRBJ2-5, with 11 positions matching TRBD2. This CDR3 region has 19 residues. Germline CDR1 is SGHRS and CDR2 is YFSETQ. Unmatched junction bases numbered 21, after V lost 4 bases and J lost 7 bases. The CDR3: CASSQIGLAGDQASGTQYF. CDR3 in DNA: TGCGCCAGCAGCCAGATAGGACTAGCGGGCGACCAAGCAAGCGGGACCCAGTACTTC. Based on the CDR3 plus reference TRBV5-1 and TRBJ2-5, the full variable domain is KAGVTQTPRYLIKTRGQQVTLSCSPISGHRSVSWYQQTPGQGLQFLFEYFSETQRNKGNFPGRFSGRQFSNSRSEMNVSTLELGDSALYLCASSQIGLAGDQASGTQYFGPGTRLLVL.

The CDR3, as DNA: TGTGCCAGCAGTTCTAGCGGGGCCCACTCCTACAATGAGCAGTTCTTC. Its translation is CASSSSGAHSYNEQFF. V is TRBV11-2 and J is TRBJ2-1, with 9 positions matching TRBD2. Germline V CDR1 and CDR2: SGHAT, FQNNGV. Unmatched junction bases numbered 6, after V lost 6 bases and J lost 0 bases. The CDR3 has 16 residues.

The V call is TRBV30, the J call TRBJ2-2; 9 nucleotides line up with TRBD1. Germline assignment: CDR1 GTSNPN and CDR2 SVGIG (reference sequence). Germline trimming cut 4 bases from V and 5 bases from J; bases unmatched to any gene: 8. The length of the CDR3 is 15 residues. CDR3: CAWTGTGTWTGELFF. CDR3 DNA: TGTGCCTGGACCGGGACAGGGACATGGACCGGGGAGCTGTTTTTT.

In regard to this clone: An end of the junction does not agree with germline; a read error may underlie this. This chain uses TRBV5-1 with TRBJ2-5, with 10 bases fitting TRBD1. Germline lookup yields CDR1 SGHRS and CDR2 YFSETQ. The length of the CDR3 is 16 residues. The CDR3 DNA follows: TGCGCCAGCAGGTTGGACAGGGGGAACCCCCAAGAGACCCAGTACTTC. Encoded protein: CASRLDRGNPQETQYF.

The rearrangement joins TRBV11-2 to TRBJ1-2, with D unresolved. This CDR3 contains 16 residues. V was shortened by 0 bases and J by 0 bases, with 11 bases between the two germline ends. Germline CDR1 is SGHAT and CDR2 is FQNNGV. Here the CDR3 reads CASSLEARVANYGYTF. Written as DNA, the CDR3 is TGTGCCAGCAGCTTAGAAGCGAGGGTTGCTAACTATGGCTACACCTTC. Full variable domain (outside the CDR3, taken from reference TRBV11-2 and TRBJ1-2): EAGVAQSPRYKIIEKRQSVAFWCNPISGHATLYWYQQILGQGPKLLIQFQNNGVVDDSQLPKDRFSAERLKGVDSTLKIQPAKLEDSAVYLCASSLEARVANYGYTFGSGTRLTVV.

The chain combines TRBV25-1 with TRBJ2-2, with 9 bases matching TRBD1. Germline CDR1 MGHDK, CDR2 SYGVNS. V lost 4 bases to trimming and J lost 5 bases; unmatched junction nucleotides: 5. There are 15 residues in the CDR3. The CDR3 here is CASSANRGRTGELFF. The CDR3 coding sequence is TGTGCCAGCAGTGCTAACAGGGGGCGAACCGGGGAGCTGTTTTTT.

The chain recombines TRBV28 with TRBJ1-1; D not certain. V shed 9 bases and J shed 0 bases, with 5 bases lying between them. CDR1 and CDR2 (germline): MDHEN, SYDVKM. The CDR3 is 11 amino acids. The CDR3 DNA reads TGTGCCAGTCAGGTGAACACTGAAGCTTTCTTT. It encodes CASQVNTEAFF.

The V gene is TRBV5-5, the J gene TRBJ2-5; no definite D call. V was shortened by 1 base and J by 5 bases, with 6 bases between the two germline ends. This CDR3 has 12 residues. The germline gives CDR1 SGHKS, CDR2 YYEKEE (reference sequence). CDR3 sequence reads: CASSLNRETQYF. The CDR3 coding sequence is TGTGCCAGCAGCTTGAATCGGGAGACCCAGTACTTC.

DNA for the CDR3: TGTGCCAGCAGTGAACTAGCGGGGGGGTACAATGAGCAGTTCTTC. Translated, it gives CASSELAGGYNEQFF. V usage is TRBV6-1 and J usage is TRBJ2-1; 12 bases fit TRBD2. Germline assignment: CDR1 MNHNS and CDR2 SASEGT. V lost 2 bases, J lost 4 bases, and 0 bases stayed unmatched. This CDR3 region has 15 residues.

The chain couples TRBV5-1 to TRBJ1-2; D is perhaps TRBD1 (5 bases). This CDR3 region has 19 residues. V was clipped by 3 bases and J by 1 base, with 25 bases between them. CDR1 and CDR2 from the germline V gene are SGHRS and YFSETQ. The CDR3 DNA reads TGCGCCAGCAGCTCCGACCTTTCTAACCTTGGACACCTTAACTATGGCTACACCTTC. Residues: CASSSDLSNLGHLNYGYTF.

V gene TRBV6-1 combines with J gene TRBJ1-2; no reliable D call. Germline V CDR1 and CDR2: MNHNS, SASEGT. The CDR3 is 14 residues long. Trimming took off 8 bases at V and 3 bases at J, with 16 bases between the two ends. The CDR3: CASASSARDYGYTF. Written as DNA, the CDR3 is TGTGCCAGCGCTAGCAGCGCTCGAGACTATGGCTACACCTTC.